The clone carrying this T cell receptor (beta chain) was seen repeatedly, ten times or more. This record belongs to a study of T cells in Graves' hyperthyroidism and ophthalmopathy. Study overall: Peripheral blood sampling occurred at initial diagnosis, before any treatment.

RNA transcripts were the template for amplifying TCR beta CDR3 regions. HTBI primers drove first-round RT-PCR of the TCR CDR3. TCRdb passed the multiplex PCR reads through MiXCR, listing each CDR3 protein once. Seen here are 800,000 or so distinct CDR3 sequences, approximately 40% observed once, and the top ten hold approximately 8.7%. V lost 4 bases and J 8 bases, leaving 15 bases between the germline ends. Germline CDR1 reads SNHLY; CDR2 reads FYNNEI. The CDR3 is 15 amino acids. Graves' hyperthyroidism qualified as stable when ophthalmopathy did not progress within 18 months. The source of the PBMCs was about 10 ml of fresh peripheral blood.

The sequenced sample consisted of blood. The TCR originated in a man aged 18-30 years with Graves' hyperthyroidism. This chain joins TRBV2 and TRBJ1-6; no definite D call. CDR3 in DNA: TGTGCCAGCAGTGCTCCGGTCCCGACGGATTCACCCCTCCACTTT. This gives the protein CASSAPVPTDSPLHF.